The present TCR beta chain was sequenced within a study of blood T cell repertoires in COVID-19. Generated by immunoSEQ multiplex PCR, the TCRdb table keeps only in-frame clones and is missing some. The table lists roughly 250,000 clones, around nine tenths of them singletons, with 2% to 2.5% in the top ten. CDR1 and CDR2 from the germline V gene are MDHEN and SYDVKM. V lost 8 bases, J lost 10 bases, and 22 bases lay in between. The CDR3 is 14 residues long. The chain links TRBV28 to TRBJ2-3; D perhaps matches TRBD2 (5 bases). Sequencing was performed on peripheral blood. The receptor comes from a woman aged 35 to 49 who had recovered from COVID-19. CDR3 nucleotide sequence: TGTGCCAGCGGGGTCTCGGGGTTCCTCGATTCGCAGTATTTT. Translating gives CASGVSGFLDSQYF.